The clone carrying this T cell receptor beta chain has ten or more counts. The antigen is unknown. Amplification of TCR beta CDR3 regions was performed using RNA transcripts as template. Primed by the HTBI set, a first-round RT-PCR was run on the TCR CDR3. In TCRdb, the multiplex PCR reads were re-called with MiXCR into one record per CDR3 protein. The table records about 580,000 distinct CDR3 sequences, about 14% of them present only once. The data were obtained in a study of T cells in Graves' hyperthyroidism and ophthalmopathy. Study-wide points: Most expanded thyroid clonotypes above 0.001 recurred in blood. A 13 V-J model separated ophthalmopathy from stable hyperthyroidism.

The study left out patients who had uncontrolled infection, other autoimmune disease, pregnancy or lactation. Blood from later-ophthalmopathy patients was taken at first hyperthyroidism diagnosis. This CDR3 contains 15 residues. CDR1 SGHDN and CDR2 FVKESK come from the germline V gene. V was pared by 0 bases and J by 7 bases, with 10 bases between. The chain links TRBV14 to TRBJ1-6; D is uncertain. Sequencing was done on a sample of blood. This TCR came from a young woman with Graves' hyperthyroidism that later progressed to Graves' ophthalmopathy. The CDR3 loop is CASSQERGVNSPLHF. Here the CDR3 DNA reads TGTGCCAGCAGCCAAGAAAGAGGAGTCAATTCACCCCTCCACTTT.